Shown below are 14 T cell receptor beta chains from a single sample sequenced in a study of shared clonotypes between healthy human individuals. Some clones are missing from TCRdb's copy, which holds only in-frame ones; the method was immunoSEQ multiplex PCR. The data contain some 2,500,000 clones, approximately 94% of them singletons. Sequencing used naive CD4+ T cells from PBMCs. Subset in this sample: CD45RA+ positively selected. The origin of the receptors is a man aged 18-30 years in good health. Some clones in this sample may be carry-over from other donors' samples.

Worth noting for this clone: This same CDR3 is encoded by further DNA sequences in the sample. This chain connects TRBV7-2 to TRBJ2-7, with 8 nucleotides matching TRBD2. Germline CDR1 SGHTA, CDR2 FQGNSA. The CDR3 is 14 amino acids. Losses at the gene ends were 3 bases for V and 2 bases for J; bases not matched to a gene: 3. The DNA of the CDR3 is TGTGCCAGCAGCTTCCGGGAGGGCCCCTACGAGCAGTACTTC. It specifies CASSFREGPYEQYF.

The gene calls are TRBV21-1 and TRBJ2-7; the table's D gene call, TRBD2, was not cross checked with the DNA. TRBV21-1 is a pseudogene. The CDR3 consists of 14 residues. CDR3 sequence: CASSPGEIEDEQYF. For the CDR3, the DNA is TGTGCCAGCAGCCCCGGAGAGATAGAGGACGAGCAGTACTTC.

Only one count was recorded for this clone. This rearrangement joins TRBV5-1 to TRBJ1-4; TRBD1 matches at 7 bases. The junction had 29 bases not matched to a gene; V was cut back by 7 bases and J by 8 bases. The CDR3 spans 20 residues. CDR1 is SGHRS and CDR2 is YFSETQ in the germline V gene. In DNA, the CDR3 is TGCGCCAGCGGCCGTGGGATTAGAGGGGGCGCGAATTTGTTTGGGGAAAAACTGTTTTTT. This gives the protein CASGRGIRGGANLFGEKLFF.

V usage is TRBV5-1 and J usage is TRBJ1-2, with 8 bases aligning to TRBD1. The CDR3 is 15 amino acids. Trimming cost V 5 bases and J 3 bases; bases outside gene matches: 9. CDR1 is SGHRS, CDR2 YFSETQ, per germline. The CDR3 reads CASSSNLRGHYGYTF. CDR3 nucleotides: TGCGCCAGCAGTTCAAACCTCAGGGGGCACTATGGCTACACCTTC.

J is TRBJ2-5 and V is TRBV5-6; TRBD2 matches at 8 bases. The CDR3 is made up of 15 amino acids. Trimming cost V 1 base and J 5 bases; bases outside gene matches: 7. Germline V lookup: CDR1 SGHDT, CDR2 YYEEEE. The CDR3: CASSLSAGVLETQYF. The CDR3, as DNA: TGTGCCAGCAGCTTGTCAGCGGGAGTTTTGGAGACCCAGTACTTC.

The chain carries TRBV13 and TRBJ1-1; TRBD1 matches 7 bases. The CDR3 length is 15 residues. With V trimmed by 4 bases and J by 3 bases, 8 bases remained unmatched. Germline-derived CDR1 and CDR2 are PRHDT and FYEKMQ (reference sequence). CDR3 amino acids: CASSSRPGGDTEAFF. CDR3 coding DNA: TGTGCCAGCAGCTCCCGACCAGGGGGGGACACTGAAGCTTTCTTT.

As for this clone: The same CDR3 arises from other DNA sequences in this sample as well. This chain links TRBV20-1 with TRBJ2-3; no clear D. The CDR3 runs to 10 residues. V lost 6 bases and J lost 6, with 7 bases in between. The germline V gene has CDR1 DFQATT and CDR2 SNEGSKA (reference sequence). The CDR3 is CSARRDTQYF. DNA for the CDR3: TGCAGTGCCCGGCGGGATACGCAGTATTTT.

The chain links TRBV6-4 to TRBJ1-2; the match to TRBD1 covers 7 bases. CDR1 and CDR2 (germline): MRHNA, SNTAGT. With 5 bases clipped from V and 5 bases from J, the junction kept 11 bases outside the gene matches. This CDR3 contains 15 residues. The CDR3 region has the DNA TGTGCCAGCAGTATCGCATCTGGACAGGAGTATGGCTACACCTTC. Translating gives CASSIASGQEYGYTF.

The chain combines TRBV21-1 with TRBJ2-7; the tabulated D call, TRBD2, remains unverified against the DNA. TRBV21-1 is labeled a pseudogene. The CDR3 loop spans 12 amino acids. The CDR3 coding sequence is TGTGCCAGCAGCAAATGGTGGAGAGAGCAGTACTTC. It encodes CASSKWWREQYF.

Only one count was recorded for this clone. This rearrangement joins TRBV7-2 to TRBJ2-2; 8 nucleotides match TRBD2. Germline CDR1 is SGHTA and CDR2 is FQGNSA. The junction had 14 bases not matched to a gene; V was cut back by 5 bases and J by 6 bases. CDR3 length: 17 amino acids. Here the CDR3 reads CASSPDGAAGAAGELFF. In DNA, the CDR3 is TGTGCCAGCAGCCCCGACGGGGCAGCGGGAGCGGCCGGGGAGCTGTTTTTT. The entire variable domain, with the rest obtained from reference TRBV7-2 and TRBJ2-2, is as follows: GAGVSQSPSNKVTEKGKDVELRCDPISGHTALYWYRQSLGQGLEFLIYFQGNSAPDKSGLPSDRFSAERTGGSVSTLTIQRTQQEDSAVYLCASSPDGAAGAAGELFFGEGSRLTVL.

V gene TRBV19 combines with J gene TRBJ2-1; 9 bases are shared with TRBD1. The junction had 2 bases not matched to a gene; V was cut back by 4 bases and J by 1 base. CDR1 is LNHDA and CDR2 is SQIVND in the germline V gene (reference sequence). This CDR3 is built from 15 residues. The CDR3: CASSKGQGSYNEQFF. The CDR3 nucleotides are TGTGCCAGTAGTAAAGGACAGGGGTCCTACAATGAGCAGTTCTTC.

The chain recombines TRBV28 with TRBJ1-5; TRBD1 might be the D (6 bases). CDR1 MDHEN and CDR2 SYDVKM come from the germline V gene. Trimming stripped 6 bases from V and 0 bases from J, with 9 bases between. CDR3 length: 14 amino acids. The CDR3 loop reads CASRRQVSNQPQHF. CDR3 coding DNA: TGTGCCAGCAGGCGACAGGTTAGCAATCAGCCCCAGCATTTT.

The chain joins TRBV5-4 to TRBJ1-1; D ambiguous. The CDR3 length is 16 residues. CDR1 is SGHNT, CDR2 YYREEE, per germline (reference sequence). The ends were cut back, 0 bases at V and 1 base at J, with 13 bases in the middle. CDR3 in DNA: TGTGCCAGCAGCTTGGGGTCGGTTAAGTCGAACACTGAAGCTTTCTTT. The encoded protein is CASSLGSVKSNTEAFF.

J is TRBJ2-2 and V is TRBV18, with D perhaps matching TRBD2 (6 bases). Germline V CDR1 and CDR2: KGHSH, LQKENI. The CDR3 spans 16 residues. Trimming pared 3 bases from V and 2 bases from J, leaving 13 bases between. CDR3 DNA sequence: TGTGCCAGCTCACCGCGTGGAGGGATCAACACCGGGGAGCTGTTTTTT. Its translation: CASSPRGGINTGELFF.